This entry describes one T cell receptor (beta chain). Its cognate antigen is unknown. This record belongs to a study of PD-L1 blockade in urothelial cancer. In the study overall: Atezolizumab 1,200 mg was given intravenously every 3 weeks, starting 2014.

Time point here: pretreatment peripheral blood. Sample numbers ranged from 1 to 8 per patient, encompassing pretreatment and on-treatment collections. The CDR3 has 18 residues. Trimming cost V 6 bases and J 0 bases; bases outside gene matches: 11. Germline CDR1 and CDR2: SNHLY and FYNNEI. The method was immunoSEQ multiplex PCR; TCRdb's version includes in-frame clones alone and lacks a portion of them. The sample lists about 56,000 clones, 85% occurring once. Study-wide findings and caveats: Sub-median blood TCR clonality before treatment predicted longer survival.

The chain links TRBV2 to TRBJ2-6; 7 positions match TRBD1. The clonotype comes from an older man with urothelial cancer. This specimen consisted of PBMCs, obtained around atezolizumab (anti-PD-L1) treatment. The CDR3 spells CASSRGQRAYSGANVLTF. The DNA for the CDR3 is TGTGCCAGCAGCAGGGGACAGCGAGCTTACTCTGGGGCCAACGTCCTGACTTTC.